Below are 2 T cell receptor beta chains sequenced from a single sample in a study of PD-1 blockade in classical Hodgkin lymphoma. Patients all relapsed after autologous stem cell transplantation, and there was variation in brentuximab vedotin exposure. Sequenced by immunoSEQ multiplex PCR; TCRdb stores in-frame clones only, minus some. The table lists some 38,000 clones, roughly four fifths of them singletons. This specimen consisted of peripheral blood mononuclear cells (PBMCs), obtained at baseline. The source of these receptors is a human donor with classical Hodgkin lymphoma.

V gene TRBV9 combines with J gene TRBJ1-2, with a weak D call TRBD1 (6 bases). Trimming cost V 5 bases and J 4 bases, with 15 bases left between them. The length of the CDR3 is 14 residues. CDR1 is SGDLS, CDR2 YYNGEE, per germline. In DNA form, the CDR3 reads TGTGCCAGCAGTTCTTTACCGGACAGCTATGGCTACACCTTC. Translation: CASSSLPDSYGYTF. The whole variable domain, remainder taken from reference TRBV9 and TRBJ1-2, is DSGVTQTPKHLITATGQRVTLRCSPRSGDLSVYWYQQSLDQGLQFLIQYYNGEERAKGNILERFSAQQFPDLHSELNLSSLELGDSALYFCASSSLPDSYGYTFGSGTRLTVV.

This clone was seen more than once but under ten times. CDR3 nucleotides: TGCGCCAGCGCAAAGGGACAGGGCGGTGGCTACACCTTC. Residues: CASAKGQGGGYTF. The chain employs TRBV5-1 and TRBJ1-2; 9 nucleotides align to TRBD1. The J segment lost 7 bases and the V segment lost 7 bases, leaving 8 bases of the junction unmatched. Per the germline V gene, CDR1 is SGHRS and CDR2 is YFSETQ. This CDR3 contains 13 residues.